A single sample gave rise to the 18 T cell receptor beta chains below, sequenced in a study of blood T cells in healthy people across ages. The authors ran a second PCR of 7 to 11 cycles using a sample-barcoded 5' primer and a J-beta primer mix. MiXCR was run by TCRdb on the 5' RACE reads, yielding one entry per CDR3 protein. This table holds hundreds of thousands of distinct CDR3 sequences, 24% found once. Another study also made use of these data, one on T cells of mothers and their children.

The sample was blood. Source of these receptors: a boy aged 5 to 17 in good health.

CDR3 protein: CSVDPGQGGYGYTF. The CDR3 coding sequence is TGCAGCGTTGATCCCGGACAGGGGGGCTATGGCTACACCTTC. V is TRBV29-1 and J is TRBJ1-2; TRBD1 matches at 10 bases. This CDR3 is built from 14 residues. Germline CDR1 and CDR2: SQVTM and ANQGSEA. V was pared by 3 bases and J by 4 bases, with 5 bases of the junction left unmatched.

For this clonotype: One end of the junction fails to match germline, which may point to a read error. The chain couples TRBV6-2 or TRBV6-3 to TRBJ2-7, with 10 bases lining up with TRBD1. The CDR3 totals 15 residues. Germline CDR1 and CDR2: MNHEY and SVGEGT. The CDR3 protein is CANSSAGTGDYEQYF. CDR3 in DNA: TGTGCCAACAGTTCTGCCGGGACAGGGGACTACGAGCAGTACTTC.

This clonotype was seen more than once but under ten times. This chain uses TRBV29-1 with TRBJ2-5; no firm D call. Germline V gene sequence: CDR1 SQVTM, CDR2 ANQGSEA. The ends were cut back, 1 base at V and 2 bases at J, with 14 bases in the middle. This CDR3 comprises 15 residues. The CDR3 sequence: CSVEAGNIRQETQYF. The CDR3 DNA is TGCAGCGTTGAAGCTGGCAATATCAGGCAAGAGACCCAGTACTTC.

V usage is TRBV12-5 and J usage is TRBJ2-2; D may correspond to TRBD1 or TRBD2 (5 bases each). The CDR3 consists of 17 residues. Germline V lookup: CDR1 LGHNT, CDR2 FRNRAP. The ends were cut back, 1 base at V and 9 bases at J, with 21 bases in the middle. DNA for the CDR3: TGTGCTAGTGGTTTGGGTCCAGGGAAGCTGGGGACCCGGGAGCTGTTTTTT. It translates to CASGLGPGKLGTRELFF.

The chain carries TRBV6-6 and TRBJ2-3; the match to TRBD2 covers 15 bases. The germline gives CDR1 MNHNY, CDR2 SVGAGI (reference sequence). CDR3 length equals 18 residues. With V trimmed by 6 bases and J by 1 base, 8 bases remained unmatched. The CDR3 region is CASSPGTSGRRGTDTQYF. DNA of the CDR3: TGTGCCAGCAGCCCCGGGACTAGCGGGAGGAGGGGCACAGATACGCAGTATTTT.

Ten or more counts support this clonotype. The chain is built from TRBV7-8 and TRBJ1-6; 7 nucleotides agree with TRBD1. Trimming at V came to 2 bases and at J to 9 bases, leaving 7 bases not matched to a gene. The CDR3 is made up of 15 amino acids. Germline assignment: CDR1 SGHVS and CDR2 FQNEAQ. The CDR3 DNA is TGTGCCAGCAGCTTACTAAGGCAGGGGGGTTCACCCCTCCACTTT. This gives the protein CASSLLRQGGSPLHF.

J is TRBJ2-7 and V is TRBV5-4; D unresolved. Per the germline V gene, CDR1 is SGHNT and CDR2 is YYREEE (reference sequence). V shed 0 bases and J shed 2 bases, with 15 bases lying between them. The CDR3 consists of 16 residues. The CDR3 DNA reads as TGTGCCAGCAGCTTGGGAGGAAGGCCGGTTACCTACGAGCAGTACTTC. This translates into CASSLGGRPVTYEQYF.

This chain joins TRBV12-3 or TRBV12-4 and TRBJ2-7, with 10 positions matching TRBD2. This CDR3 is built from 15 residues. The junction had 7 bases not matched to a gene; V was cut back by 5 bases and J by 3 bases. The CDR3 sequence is CASSLSGGKNYEQYF. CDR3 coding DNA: TGTGCCAGCAGTCTTAGCGGGGGGAAGAACTACGAGCAGTACTTC.

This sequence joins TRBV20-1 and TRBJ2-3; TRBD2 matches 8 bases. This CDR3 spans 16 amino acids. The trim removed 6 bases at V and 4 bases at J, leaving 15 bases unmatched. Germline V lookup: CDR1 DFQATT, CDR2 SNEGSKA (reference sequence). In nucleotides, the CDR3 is TGCAGTGCCCCCCCTCCGGCACTAGCGGTAGCAGATACGCAGTATTTT. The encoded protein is CSAPPPALAVADTQYF.

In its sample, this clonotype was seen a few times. CDR3 residues: CAWSLGQGYGYTF. CDR3 nucleotides: TGTGCCTGGAGCCTCGGACAGGGCTATGGCTACACCTTC. V and J are TRBV30 and TRBJ1-2; TRBD1 matches 8 bases. The CDR3 spans 13 residues. The junction had 4 bases not matched to a gene; V was cut back by 3 bases and J by 4 bases. Germline values: CDR1 GTSNPN, CDR2 SVGIG (reference sequence). The entire variable domain, with the rest obtained from reference TRBV30 and TRBJ1-2, is as follows: SQTIHQWPATLVQPVGSPLSLECTVEGTSNPNLYWYRQAAGRGLQLLFYSVGIGQISSEVPQNLSASRPQDRQFILSSKKLLLSDSGFYLCAWSLGQGYGYTFGSGTRLTVV.

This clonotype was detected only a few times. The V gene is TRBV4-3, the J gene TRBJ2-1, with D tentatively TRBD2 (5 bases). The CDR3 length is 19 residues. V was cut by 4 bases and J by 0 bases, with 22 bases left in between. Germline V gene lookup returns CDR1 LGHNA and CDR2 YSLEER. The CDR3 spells CASSRTTSQSMSSYNEQFF. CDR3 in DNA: TGCGCCAGCAGCCGCACCACTAGTCAATCCATGAGCTCCTACAATGAGCAGTTCTTC.

CDR3 bases: TGCGCCAGCAGCCAAGAGTTCCAAGGGGGAAGCGAGCAGTACTTC. This codes for CASSQEFQGGSEQYF. This chain links TRBV4-3 with TRBJ2-7; the D gene is possibly TRBD1 (6 bases). Trimming left V 0 bases short and J 6 bases short, with 15 bases between. Germline V gene lookup returns CDR1 LGHNA and CDR2 YSLEER. The CDR3 has 15 residues.

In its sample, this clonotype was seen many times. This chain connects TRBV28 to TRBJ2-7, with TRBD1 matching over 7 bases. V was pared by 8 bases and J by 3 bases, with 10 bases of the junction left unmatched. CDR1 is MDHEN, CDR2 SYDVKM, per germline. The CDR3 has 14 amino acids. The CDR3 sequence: CASALQGVNYEQYF. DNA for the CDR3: TGTGCCAGCGCCCTTCAGGGGGTTAACTACGAGCAGTACTTC. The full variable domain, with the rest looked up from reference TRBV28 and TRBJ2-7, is DVKVTQSSRYLVKRTGEKVFLECVQDMDHENMFWYRQDPGLGLRLIYFSYDVKMKEKGDIPEGYSVSREKKERFSLILESASTNQTSMYLCASALQGVNYEQYFGPGTRLTVT.

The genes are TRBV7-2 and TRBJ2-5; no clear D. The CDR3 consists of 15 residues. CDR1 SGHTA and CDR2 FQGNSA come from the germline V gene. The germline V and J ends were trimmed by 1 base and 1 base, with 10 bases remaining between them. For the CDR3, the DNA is TGTGCCAGCAGCTTAGGACCAAACTCCCAAGAGACCCAGTACTTC. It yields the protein CASSLGPNSQETQYF. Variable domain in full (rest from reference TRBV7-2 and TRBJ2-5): GAGVSQSPSNKVTEKGKDVELRCDPISGHTALYWYRQSLGQGLEFLIYFQGNSAPDKSGLPSDRFSAERTGGSVSTLTIQRTQQEDSAVYLCASSLGPNSQETQYFGPGTRLLVL.

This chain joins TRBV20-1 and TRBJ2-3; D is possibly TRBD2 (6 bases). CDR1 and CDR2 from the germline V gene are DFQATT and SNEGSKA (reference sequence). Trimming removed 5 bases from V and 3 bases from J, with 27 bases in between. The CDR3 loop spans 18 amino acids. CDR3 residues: CSALTRLGPVARTDTQYF. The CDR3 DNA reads TGCAGTGCTCTCACACGACTAGGCCCAGTCGCAAGGACAGATACGCAGTATTTT.

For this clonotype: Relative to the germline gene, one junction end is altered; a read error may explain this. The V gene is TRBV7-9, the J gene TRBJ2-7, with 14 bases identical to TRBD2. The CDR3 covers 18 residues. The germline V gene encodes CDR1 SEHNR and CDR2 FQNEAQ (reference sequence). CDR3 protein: CASSLPATSGGAFNEQSF. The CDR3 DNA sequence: TGTGCCAGCAGCCTCCCGGCGACTAGCGGGGGGGCCTTCAACGAGCAGTCCTTC.

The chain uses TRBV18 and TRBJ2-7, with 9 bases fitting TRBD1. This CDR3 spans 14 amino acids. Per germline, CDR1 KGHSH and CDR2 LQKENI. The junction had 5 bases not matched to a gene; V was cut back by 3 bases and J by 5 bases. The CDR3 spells CASSPGTGIDEQYF. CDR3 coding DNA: TGTGCCAGCTCACCCGGGACAGGGATCGACGAGCAGTACTTC.

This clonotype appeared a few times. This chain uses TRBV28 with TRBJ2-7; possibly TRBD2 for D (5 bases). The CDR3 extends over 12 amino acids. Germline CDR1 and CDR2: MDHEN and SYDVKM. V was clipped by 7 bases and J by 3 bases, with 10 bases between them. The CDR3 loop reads CASMRGRYEQYF. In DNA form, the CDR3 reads TGTGCCAGCATGCGAGGGCGCTACGAGCAGTACTTC.